This entry describes one T cell receptor beta chain. Germline loops: CDR1 SGHNT, CDR2 YYREEE (reference sequence). Trimming cost V 5 bases and J 0 bases; bases outside gene matches: 6. The CDR3 runs 16 residues. This sample was included in a study of T cells after somatic rescue of genetic block. TCRdb's copy holds only in-frame clones and misses some; the assay was immunoSEQ multiplex PCR. Among approximately 70,000 clones listed, approximately 91% were seen once. Sample: peripheral blood mononuclear cells (PBMCs). The source is a man aged 25 to 40. The rearrangement uses TRBV5-4 and TRBJ2-2, with 8 bases that match TRBD1. The CDR3 nucleotides are TGTGCCAGCAGTCCAGGGGGCCATACGAACACCGGGGAGCTGTTTTTT. Amino acids: CASSPGGHTNTGELFF.